This paragraph reports one T cell receptor beta chain. What it binds is not known. The germline V gene encodes CDR1 MNHNS and CDR2 SASEGT. Trimming stripped 1 base from V and 0 bases from J, with 10 bases between. The CDR3 is made up of 17 amino acids. The data belong to a study of T cell responses to AZD1222 COVID-19 vaccine. Points from the study as a whole: Donors skewed white British and female; clonal diversity was possibly underestimated. Nearly half of spike-specific TCRs reportedly target variant regions that are unmutated in the B.1.351 and B.1.1.7 variants. Recipients of AZD1222 seropositive at baseline numbered only 6 or 7. No repertoire was sampled before or during the peak T cell response, only after it.

The table came from immunoSEQ multiplex PCR; TCRdb's copy has only in-frame clones and leaves some out. Seen here are about 200,000 clones, roughly nine tenths observed once, and the top ten hold around 3%. The sequence was obtained from an adult who received the AZD1222 COVID-19 vaccine. This material consisted of peripheral blood, taken 28 days after the second AZD1222 dose. This sequence joins TRBV6-1 and TRBJ2-6; D is tentatively TRBD1 or TRBD2 (5 bases each). CDR3 loop: CASSEVQGRSGANVLTF. In nucleotides, the CDR3 is TGTGCCAGCAGTGAAGTGCAGGGACGCTCTGGGGCCAACGTCCTGACTTTC.